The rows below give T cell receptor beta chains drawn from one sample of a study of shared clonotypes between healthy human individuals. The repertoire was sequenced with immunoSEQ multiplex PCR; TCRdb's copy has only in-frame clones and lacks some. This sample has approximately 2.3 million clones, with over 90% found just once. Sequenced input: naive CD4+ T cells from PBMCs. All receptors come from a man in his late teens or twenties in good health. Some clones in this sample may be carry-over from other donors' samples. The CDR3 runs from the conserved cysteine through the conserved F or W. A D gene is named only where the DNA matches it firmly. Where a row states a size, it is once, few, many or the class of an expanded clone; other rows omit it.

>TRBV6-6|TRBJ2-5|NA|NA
CATRTMGETQYF
TGTGCCACCAGGACTATGGGGGAGACCCAGTACTTC
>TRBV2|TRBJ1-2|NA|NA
CASSDQQGYYGYTF
TGTGCCAGCAGTGACCAACAGGGATACTATGGCTACACCTTC
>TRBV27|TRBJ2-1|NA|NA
CASSYRGPGIRNEQFF
TGTGCCAGCAGTTATAGGGGCCCCGGGATTCGCAATGAGCAGTTCTTC
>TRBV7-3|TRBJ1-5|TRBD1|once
CASSLGTGRGNQPQHF
TGTGCCAGCAGCTTGGGGACAGGGCGAGGCAATCAGCCCCAGCATTTT
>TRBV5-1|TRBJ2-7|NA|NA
CASSLNRYEQYF
TGCGCCAGCAGCTTGAATAGATACGAGCAGTACTTC
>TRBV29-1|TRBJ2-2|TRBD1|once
CSVDTTGTDTGELFF
TGCAGCGTCGATACGACAGGGACGGACACCGGGGAGCTGTTTTTT
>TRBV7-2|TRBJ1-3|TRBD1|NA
CASSGRDSSGNTIYF
TGTGCCAGCAGCGGAAGGGACAGCTCTGGAAACACCATATATTTT
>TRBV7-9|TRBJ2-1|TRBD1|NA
CASSLIGTGRNEQFF
TGTGCCAGCAGCTTAATCGGGACAGGGCGGAATGAGCAGTTCTTC
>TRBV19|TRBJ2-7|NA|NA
CASSIKAGTIYEQYF
TGTGCCAGTAGTATTAAGGCGGGAACCATCTACGAGCAGTACTTC
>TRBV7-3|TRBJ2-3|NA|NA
CASSLFDEGTQYF
TGTGCCAGCAGCTTATTCGATGAAGGGACGCAGTATTTT
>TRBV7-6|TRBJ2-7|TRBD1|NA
CASSLPSGTGYEQYF
TGTGCCAGCAGCCTTCCCTCCGGGACAGGGTACGAGCAGTACTTC
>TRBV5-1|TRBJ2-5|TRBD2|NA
CASSWGLVWETQYF
TGCGCCAGCAGCTGGGGACTAGTTTGGGAGACCCAGTACTTC
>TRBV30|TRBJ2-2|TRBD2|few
CAWKEASGYTGELFF
TGTGCCTGGAAGGAGGCTAGCGGATACACCGGGGAGCTGTTTTTT
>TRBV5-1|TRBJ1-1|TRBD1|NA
CASSLTGALAEAFF
TGCGCCAGCAGCTTAACAGGGGCTCTGGCTGAAGCTTTCTTT
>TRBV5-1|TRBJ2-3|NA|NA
CASSLQESTDTQYF
TGCGCCAGCAGCTTGCAAGAGAGCACAGATACGCAGTATTTT
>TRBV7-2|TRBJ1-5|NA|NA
CASSPEGGAGQPQHF
TGTGCCAGCAGTCCCGAGGGGGGAGCGGGTCAGCCCCAGCATTTT
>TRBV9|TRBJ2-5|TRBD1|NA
CASTSRTGHQETQYF
TGTGCCAGCACCTCAAGGACAGGGCACCAAGAGACCCAGTACTTC
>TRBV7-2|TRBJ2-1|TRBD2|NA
CASTLYSGSSYNEQFF
TGTGCCAGCACCTTATATAGCGGGAGCTCCTACAATGAGCAGTTCTTC
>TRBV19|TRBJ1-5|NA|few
CASSIVGNSNQPQHF
TGTGCCAGTAGTATAGTAGGGAATAGCAATCAGCCCCAGCATTTT
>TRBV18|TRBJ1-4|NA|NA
CASSPQTGLLFF
TGTGCCAGCTCACCCCAGACAGGATTGCTGTTTTTT
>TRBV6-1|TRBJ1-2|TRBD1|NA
CASSEGQGLTGYTF
TGTGCCAGCAGTGAAGGACAGGGTCTGACCGGCTACACCTTC
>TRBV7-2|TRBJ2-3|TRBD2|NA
CASSYSGRGPGTQYF
TGTGCCAGCAGCTATAGCGGGAGAGGTCCAGGAACGCAGTATTTT